These 8 T cell receptor beta chains share one sample of origin, sequenced in a study of breast tumors, draining lymph nodes, adjacent tissues. Breast cancer patients provided tissue from their axillary draining lymph nodes. One entry per CDR3 protein results from TCRdb running MiXCR on the multiplex PCR reads. The sample has 200,000 to 300,000 distinct CDR3 sequences, around 30% seen once; the top ten hold 0.85% to 1.2%. Sequenced sample: axillary lymph node tissue. These TCRs come from a female donor with breast cancer. Some clones in this sample may be carry-over from other donors' samples.

The chain joins TRBV5-6 to TRBJ1-6; D gene unclear. V lost 7 bases and J 4 bases, leaving 9 bases between the germline ends. CDR1 is SGHDT and CDR2 is YYEEEE in the germline V gene. CDR3 length: 13 amino acids. In DNA form, the CDR3 reads TGTGCCAGCCGCGGGATATATAATTCACCCCTCCACTTT. Translation: CASRGIYNSPLHF.

CDR3 loop: CASSLSPPPASAYNEQFF. For the CDR3, the DNA is TGTGCCAGCAGTTTATCCCCCCCCCCGGCTAGCGCGTACAATGAGCAGTTCTTC. The J gene is TRBJ2-1, the V gene TRBV27; D is perhaps TRBD2 (6 bases). Trimming shortened V by 0 bases and J by 4 bases, and 19 bases separated the two germline ends. Germline V lookup: CDR1 MNHEY, CDR2 SMNVEV (reference sequence). The CDR3 consists of 18 residues.

This clonotype has ten or more counts. V gene TRBV12-3 or TRBV12-4 combines with J gene TRBJ2-1; 10 bases line up with TRBD2. V gave up 5 bases and J gave up 2 bases; unmatched junction bases: 3. The CDR3 has 15 amino acids. The CDR3 bases are TGTGCCAGCAGTCTTAGCGGGAGGCCCTACAATGAGCAGTTCTTC. Residues: CASSLSGRPYNEQFF.

The sample holds many counts of this clonotype. CDR3 protein: CASSQKETGERGYTF. The DNA for the CDR3 is TGCGCCAGCAGCCAAAAGGAGACAGGGGAGAGGGGCTACACCTTC. The chain combines TRBV4-1 with TRBJ1-2; 8 bases fit TRBD1. Germline V gene sequence: CDR1 MGHRA, CDR2 YSYEKL. The CDR3 length is 15 residues. V lost 2 bases to trimming and J lost 8 bases; unmatched junction nucleotides: 10.

This clonotype was seen at least ten times. The chain uses TRBV24-1 and TRBJ2-3, with D unclear. The CDR3 contains 12 residues. In germline, CDR1 is KGHDR, CDR2 SFDVKD. Trimming took 7 bases from V and 2 from J, leaving 6 bases between them. DNA for the CDR3: TGTGCCACCAGCGAGACCACAGATACGCAGTATTTT. Its translation: CATSETTDTQYF.

Worth noting for this clonotype: A much larger clonotype is one base distant, so this may be a read error. The chain carries TRBV20-1 and TRBJ2-4; maybe TRBD2 (6 bases). There are 11 residues in the CDR3. Germline CDR1 is DFQATT and CDR2 is SNEGSKA (reference sequence). The CDR3 region is CSASGSDIQSF. CDR3 bases: TGCAGTGCTAGCGGGAGTGACATTCAGTCCTTC.

A note on this clonotype: This clone may be a read error of a much larger clone one base away. The CDR3: CSSSTGRSSYEQYF. The DNA of the CDR3 is TGTTCCAGCAGCACAGGACGGAGCTCCTACGAGCAGTACTTC. The V call is TRBV11-2, the J call TRBJ2-7; D might be TRBD1 (5 bases). This CDR3 comprises 14 residues. The germline V gene encodes CDR1 SGHAT and CDR2 FQNNGV.

On this clonotype: This may be a read error, as it is one base from a much larger clone. The V and J genes are TRBV11-2 and TRBJ2-1; unclear D gene. The CDR3 is 14 amino acids. The germline V gene has CDR1 SGHAT and CDR2 FQNNGV. This CDR3 is CASSPTTRTNERFF. The CDR3 DNA is TGTGCCAGCAGCCCAACAACTCGCACCAATGAGCGGTTCTTC.